This TCR beta chain emerged from a study of T cells in Graves' hyperthyroidism and ophthalmopathy (dated by TCRdb to the late 2010s). As for the study more broadly: Peripheral blood was sampled at the time of initial diagnosis, prior to any treatment. After blood sampling, hyperthyroidism patients were treated with methimazole at a starting dose of 30 mg daily, and ophthalmopathy patients were treated with high-dose intravenous methylprednisolone. According to the paper, TCR Vbeta CDR3 sequencing was carried out on approximately 140 peripheral blood samples, which came from 40 to 45 ophthalmopathy, around 74 hyperthyroidism and approximately 17 progressor patients. Whether ophthalmopathy could be predicted prospectively was tested in an independent validation cohort made up of roughly 19 hyperthyroidism patients plus 17 patients who later progressed to ophthalmopathy. The 100 or so discovery patients were divided at random into training and test sets in a 7:3 ratio. Thyroid tissue and blood T-cell repertoires from six or seven Graves' hyperthyroidism patients were also compared in the study. A discovery cohort of about a hundred patients, about 43 with Graves' ophthalmopathy and approximately 57 with stable Graves' hyperthyroidism, was used to find distinguishing TCR V-J signatures.

This clonotype has more than one count but fewer than ten. What this receptor recognizes is not known. Nothing much larger sits one base from this clone, and base qualities are not available. The study at large found these results: Sample size was not statistically predetermined, and investigators were not blinded to group allocation. In cross-validation, a model built on a 13 V-J signature told ophthalmopathy apart from stable hyperthyroidism with 85% to 90% sensitivity and about 81% specificity, and in testing the same model reached 80%/75%. Most expanded thyroid clonotypes (frequency above 0.001) were also detected in blood, a finding suggesting that blood repertoires may reflect thyroid immune responses. In validation, the model predicted progression to ophthalmopathy a median of roughly six months before onset, with 65% to 71% sensitivity and roughly 72% specificity.

Ophthalmopathy patients had moderately to severely active disease, Clinical Activity Score of at least 3, NOSPECS grade of at least 4, and duration under 3 months. The study excluded patients with uncontrolled infections, other autoimmune diseases, pregnancy or lactation. Diagnoses relied on clinical symptoms, serum thyroxine and TRAb, thyroid ultrasound and orbital computed tomography. Ficoll-Paque density gradient centrifugation was used to isolate PBMCs from about 9 ml of fresh peripheral blood. Trizol reagent was used to extract total RNA, and RNA quality was then checked on an Agilent 2100 Bioanalyzer. Amplification of TCR beta CDR3 regions was carried out from RNA transcripts. The TCR CDR3 was subjected to a first round of RT-PCR using the HTBI primer set and the Qiagen OneStep RT-PCR kit. A second multiplex PCR round built the libraries, followed by size selection and purification. The libraries were sequenced on an Illumina HiSeq2000 using paired-end 100 bp reads. In the authors' own workflow: SOAPnuke was used to process the raw data, throwing out any read that contained adapters or uncalled bases, had a mean Phred below 15, or lacked an exact constant-primer or identifier match. High-quality paired reads were merged using COPE v1.2.5, and each unique nucleotide sequence was defined as a clonotype. MiTCR v1.1 was used to align clonotypes to the IMGT TRBV, TRBD and TRBJ reference segments. Analysis was restricted to V-J combinations with a frequency above 0.0001, which covered roughly 99% of repertoires. The TCS score was defined as F50 (clonal expansion) divided by E x V (chaos), with BLOSUM62-based TCRdist calculated between CDR3 peptides within each V-J. Welch's t-statistics and random forest reduced approximately 520 V-J features to roughly 13, which were used in a naive Bayes classifier (R e1071). TCRdb took the public reads, trimmed them with fastp at Q25, ran MiXCR for clone calling and kept in-frame beta chains. Each entry merges the rows of one CDR3 protein and shows their most common DNA and genes. None of the V and J calls come from the authors' own analysis; TCRdb made them. Within this sample are 250,000 to 400,000 distinct CDR3 sequences, with roughly 15% of them counted one time only. The leading ten clones occupy roughly 33% of the sample.

CDR1 SGHRS and CDR2 YFSETQ were looked up in the germline V gene. Trimming costs V 5 bases and J 6 bases, and their ends lie 18 bases apart. From the cysteine through the phenylalanine, the CDR3 covers 15 amino acids. The CDR3 DNA has 45 bases and is translated from base 1. The sequenced sample consisted of blood. The V and J segments used are TRBV5-1 and TRBJ1-3; there is no confident call for the D gene. This receptor was obtained from a woman between 40 and 55 years old with Graves' ophthalmopathy. The CDR3 protein sequence reads: CASRESGRVENTIYF. The DNA sequence is TGCGCCAGCAGAGAGTCCGGGCGGGTCGAAAACACCATATATTTT.